Following are 11 T cell receptor beta chains from one sample sequenced in a study of cytomegalovirus exposure and HLA in healthy donors. Both 60 Vbeta primers and 13 Jbeta primers went into the PCR. The repertoire was sequenced with immunoSEQ multiplex PCR; TCRdb's copy has only in-frame clones and lacks some. Seen here are 75,000 to 95,000 clones, over 60% observed once, and the top ten hold 3% to 5%. What was sequenced was PBMCs. The receptors were gathered from a man aged 25 to 45 in good health and CMV-seronegative.

In this sample, this clone turned up a few times. The CDR3 sequence: CASRGSSYNSPLHF. CDR3 coding DNA: TGTGCCAGCAGAGGGAGCTCCTATAATTCACCCCTCCACTTT. This sequence joins TRBV6-5 and TRBJ1-6; D is undetermined. Trimming stripped 6 bases from V and 0 bases from J, with 6 bases between. The germline V gene has CDR1 MNHEY and CDR2 SVGAGI. The length of the CDR3 is 14 residues.

This clone came up a few times. The chain carries TRBV4-1 and TRBJ2-7; 10 bases line up with TRBD2. The CDR3 extends over 15 amino acids. Germline V gives CDR1 MGHRA, CDR2 YSYEKL. V shed 4 bases and J 5 bases; nucleotides not matched to a gene: 8. The DNA of the CDR3 is TGCGCCAGCAGCCTTAGCGGGGGGCATACCGACGAGCAGTACTTC. Translation gives CASSLSGGHTDEQYF.

Relative to its sample, this clone is medium-sized. Written as DNA, the CDR3 is TGTGCCAGCAGCTTTTCAAATAAGCGGGACGGGGAGTACTTC. This translates into CASSFSNKRDGEYF. The chain carries TRBV5-5 and TRBJ2-7; 7 positions match TRBD2. The CDR3 has 14 amino acids. In germline, CDR1 is SGHKS, CDR2 YYEKEE (reference sequence). V lost 2 bases and J lost 11; bases outside the gene matches: 13.

The V call is TRBV28, the J call TRBJ2-7, with D tentatively TRBD2 (7 bases). CDR1 is MDHEN and CDR2 is SYDVKM in the germline V gene. The CDR3 is 13 residues long. Trimming took 2 bases from V and 11 from J, leaving 16 bases between them. CDR3 sequence: CASSLLRGRGKYF. The DNA for the CDR3 is TGTGCCAGCAGTTTACTGAGGGGGAGGGGGAAGTACTTC.

This clone has a single count. V is TRBV6-1 and J is TRBJ2-7; perhaps TRBD1 as D (6 bases). The CDR3 runs 20 residues. V was cut by 0 bases and J by 5 bases, with 29 bases left in between. From germline, CDR1 is MNHNS and CDR2 SASEGT. Here the CDR3 reads CASSEAQGSELHFRRNEQYF. CDR3 nucleotides: TGTGCCAGCAGTGAAGCCCAGGGGAGTGAGCTACACTTTCGCCGTAACGAGCAGTACTTC.

The chain is built from TRBV4-1 and TRBJ2-1; TRBD2 aligns across 14 bases. With V trimmed by 3 bases and J by 9 bases, 7 bases remained unmatched. Germline V gene lookup returns CDR1 MGHRA and CDR2 YSYEKL. This CDR3 is 16 amino acids long. The CDR3 is CASSQTTSGGVLEQFF. The CDR3, as DNA: TGCGCCAGCAGCCAGACGACTAGCGGGGGGGTTCTTGAGCAGTTCTTC.

The chain couples TRBV27 to TRBJ2-7, with a weak D call TRBD1 (6 bases). Germline loops: CDR1 MNHEY, CDR2 SMNVEV (reference sequence). The CDR3 runs 15 residues. V was clipped by 10 bases and J by 2 bases, with 21 bases between them. The CDR3: CATTYTGTYTYEQYF. CDR3 sequence (DNA): TGTGCCACCACCTACACTGGGACATATACCTACGAGCAGTACTTC.

This chain connects TRBV12-5 to TRBJ2-3; 9 bases fit TRBD1. Germline CDR1 reads LGHNT; CDR2 reads FRNRAP. The CDR3 runs to 15 residues. Losses at the gene ends were 5 bases for V and 4 bases for J; bases not matched to a gene: 7. The DNA of the CDR3 is TGTGCTAGTGGTCCCGACAGGGGGTTCGCAGATACGCAGTATTTT. Translation: CASGPDRGFADTQYF.

CDR3 coding DNA: TGCGCCAGCAGCTTGGTTGGGGACAGGGGAACTGAAGCTTTCTTT. It is translated as CASSLVGDRGTEAFF. The rearrangement joins TRBV5-1 to TRBJ1-1; 10 nucleotides agree with TRBD1. The CDR3 is 15 amino acids. Losses at the gene ends were 0 bases for V and 5 bases for J; bases not matched to a gene: 4. Germline-derived CDR1 and CDR2 are SGHRS and YFSETQ.

This sequence joins TRBV4-1 and TRBJ2-3; 10 positions match TRBD2. The CDR3 length is 15 residues. Losses at the gene ends were 3 bases for V and 3 bases for J; bases not matched to a gene: 3. Germline V gene sequence: CDR1 MGHRA, CDR2 YSYEKL. CDR3 region: CASSQPAGGTDTQYF. The CDR3 nucleotides read TGCGCCAGCAGCCAGCCAGCGGGGGGGACAGATACGCAGTATTTT.

J is TRBJ1-2 and V is TRBV6-5; TRBD1 agrees at 9 bases. The germline gives CDR1 MNHEY, CDR2 SVGAGI. J gave up 7 bases and V 5 bases, and 8 bases lay outside the gene matches. This CDR3 contains 14 residues. The DNA for the CDR3 is TGTGCCAGCAGTGAAAATAGGGACAGGGCTGGCTACACCTTC. Its protein product is CASSENRDRAGYTF.